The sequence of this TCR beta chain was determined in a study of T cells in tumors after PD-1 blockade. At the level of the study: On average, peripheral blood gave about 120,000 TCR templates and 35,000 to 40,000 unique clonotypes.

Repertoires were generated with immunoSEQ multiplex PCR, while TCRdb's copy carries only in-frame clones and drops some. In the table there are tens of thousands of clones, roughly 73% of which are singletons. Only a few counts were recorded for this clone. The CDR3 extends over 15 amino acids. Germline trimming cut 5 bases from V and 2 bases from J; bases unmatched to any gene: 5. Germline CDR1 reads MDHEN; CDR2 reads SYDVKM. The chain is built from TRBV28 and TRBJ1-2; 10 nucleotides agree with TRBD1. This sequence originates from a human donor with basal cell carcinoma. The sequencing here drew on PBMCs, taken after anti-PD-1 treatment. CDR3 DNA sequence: TGTGCCAGCAGTCCCGGGACAGGGGCGAACTATGGCTACACCTTC. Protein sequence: CASSPGTGANYGYTF.